A single sample is the source of the 18 T cell receptor beta chains below, sequenced in a study of T cell responses to AZD1222 COVID-19 vaccine. Libraries were prepared by immunoSEQ multiplex PCR; TCRdb keeps only in-frame clonotypes and omits some of them. The table shows about 120,000 clones, with approximately 92% occurring only once. The sample was peripheral blood, taken on day 0 of AZD1222 vaccination. The receptors derive from an adult in good health.

The chain has TRBV3-1 (or the pseudogene TRBV3-2) and TRBJ2-5, with D perhaps matching TRBD1 or TRBD2 (5 bases each). The germline V gene encodes CDR1 LGHDT and CDR2 YNNKEL (reference sequence). This CDR3 comprises 17 residues. The ends were cut back, 4 bases at V and 4 bases at J, with 22 bases in the middle. The CDR3 sequence is CASSPYHTGTAGETQYF. CDR3 DNA sequence: TGTGCCAGCAGCCCCTACCACACCGGGACCGCGGGAGAGACCCAGTACTTC.

CDR3 loop: CASSLARGPNYGYTF. The CDR3 nucleotides read TGTGCCAGCAGCTTAGCGCGAGGCCCTAACTATGGCTACACCTTC. This chain uses TRBV7-2 with TRBJ1-2; D is undetermined. Germline V gives CDR1 SGHTA, CDR2 FQGNSA. The CDR3 spans 15 residues. The germline V and J ends were trimmed by 0 bases and 0 bases, with 8 bases remaining between them.

The chain employs TRBV7-2 and TRBJ1-1; tentatively, D is TRBD1 (6 bases). Germline V gene sequence: CDR1 SGHTA, CDR2 FQGNSA. This CDR3 region has 16 residues. Trimming shortened V by 2 bases and J by 3 bases, and 16 bases separated the two germline ends. The CDR3 sequence is CASSLTGDTGYTEAFF. Here the CDR3 DNA reads TGTGCCAGCAGCTTAACGGGAGATACAGGGTACACTGAAGCTTTCTTT.

This clone was observed once. The chain couples TRBV5-1 to TRBJ1-2; possible D gene TRBD1, 5 bases. Trimming shortened V by 4 bases and J by 5 bases, and 12 bases separated the two germline ends. Germline CDR1 reads SGHRS; CDR2 reads YFSETQ. The CDR3 sequence is 13 residues long. The CDR3 here is CASSPPEGYGYTF. The DNA of the CDR3 is TGCGCCAGCAGCCCACCGGAGGGGTATGGCTACACCTTC.

The rearrangement uses TRBV28 and TRBJ1-1; TRBD1 aligns across 7 bases. Germline-derived CDR1 and CDR2 are MDHEN and SYDVKM. The V gene end was trimmed by 1 base and the J gene end by 6 bases; junction bases not matched to a gene: 11. This CDR3 has 16 residues. CDR3 amino acids: CASSLSPTGEGAEAFF. CDR3 nucleotides: TGTGCCAGCAGTTTATCCCCAACAGGGGAAGGGGCTGAAGCTTTCTTT.

The genes are TRBV5-1 and TRBJ1-1; perhaps TRBD1 as D (5 bases). V lost 0 bases and J 7 bases, leaving 10 bases between the germline ends. Germline CDR1 reads SGHRS; CDR2 reads YFSETQ. CDR3 length equals 13 residues. The CDR3 loop reads CASSLDPGSEAFF. DNA of the CDR3: TGCGCCAGCAGCTTGGACCCAGGGAGTGAAGCTTTCTTT.

The chain combines TRBV6-2 or TRBV6-3 with TRBJ1-5, with D possibly being TRBD1 (6 bases). The V end lost 5 bases, the J end lost 4 bases, and 12 bases lay between the germline ends. This CDR3 spans 14 amino acids. The germline gives CDR1 MNHEY, CDR2 SVGEGT. CDR3 sequence (DNA): TGTGCCAGCAGTAAAGGACAGCAGAATCAGCCCCAGCATTTT. Amino acid sequence: CASSKGQQNQPQHF.

The V gene is TRBV5-1, the J gene TRBJ1-2; TRBD1 matches 7 bases. With 0 bases clipped from V and 4 bases from J, the junction kept 9 bases outside the gene matches. Per germline, CDR1 SGHRS and CDR2 YFSETQ. The CDR3 length is 16 residues. CDR3 sequence: CASSLEYRDSRYGYTF. The CDR3 DNA sequence: TGCGCCAGCAGCTTGGAATACCGGGACAGTCGCTATGGCTACACCTTC.

This clone was recorded once. The rearrangement uses TRBV6-2 or TRBV6-3 and TRBJ2-7; 15 bases match TRBD2. Trimming took 4 bases from V and 5 from J; bases not matched to a gene: 3. The CDR3 length is 15 residues. Germline lookup yields CDR1 MNHEY and CDR2 SVGEGT. The CDR3 DNA reads as TGTGCCAGCAGTTCGGGACTAGCGGGGGGTAACGAGCAGTACTTC. As protein: CASSSGLAGGNEQYF.

This chain links TRBV27 with TRBJ2-3, with D maybe TRBD1 (6 bases). Trimming stripped 5 bases from V and 0 bases from J, with 12 bases between. The length of the CDR3 is 15 residues. From germline, CDR1 is MNHEY and CDR2 SMNVEV (reference sequence). In DNA, the CDR3 is TGTGCCAGCAGTCATGACAGGTCCAGCACAGATACGCAGTATTTT. It codes for CASSHDRSSTDTQYF.

CDR3: CASSGPARASGRPGNEQFF. The CDR3, as DNA: TGCGCCAGCAGCGGGCCGGCTCGGGCTAGCGGGAGGCCCGGGAATGAGCAGTTCTTC. J is TRBJ2-1 and V is TRBV5-1; 11 nucleotides agree with TRBD2. This CDR3 region has 19 residues. Germline lookup yields CDR1 SGHRS and CDR2 YFSETQ. With 4 bases clipped from V and 7 bases from J, the junction kept 19 bases outside the gene matches.

The rearrangement uses TRBV9 and TRBJ1-1, with D possibly being TRBD1 (5 bases). The CDR3 covers 15 residues. Germline CDR1 SGDLS, CDR2 YYNGEE. The germline V and J ends were trimmed by 2 bases and 4 bases, with 15 bases remaining between them. The CDR3 DNA sequence: TGTGCCAGCAGCGTCTCAGGGCTGCTGGGCACTGAAGCTTTCTTT. This translates into CASSVSGLLGTEAFF.

The rearrangement joins TRBV6-5 to TRBJ2-7; D is ambiguous. The CDR3 contains 13 residues. Germline V CDR1 and CDR2: MNHEY, SVGAGI. V was shortened by 4 bases and J by 4 bases, with 11 bases between the two germline ends. CDR3 loop: CASSWKTQYEQYF. The CDR3, as DNA: TGTGCCAGCAGTTGGAAGACTCAATACGAGCAGTACTTC.

This rearrangement joins TRBV9 to TRBJ1-4, with D perhaps matching TRBD1 (5 bases). The V end was cut by 3 bases, the J end by 11 bases, with 11 bases between. Germline V gene sequence: CDR1 SGDLS, CDR2 YYNGEE. The CDR3 runs 12 residues. CDR3 bases: TGTGCCAGCAGCGACCGACCAGGGAAACTGTTTTTT. It yields the protein CASSDRPGKLFF.

The rearrangement links TRBV30 to TRBJ1-5; 11 bases are a match to TRBD1. Trimming at V came to 2 bases and at J to 7 bases, leaving 4 bases not matched to a gene. The CDR3 length is 14 residues. From germline, CDR1 is GTSNPN and CDR2 SVGIG (reference sequence). The CDR3 sequence: CAWSFGQGAQPQHF. In DNA, the CDR3 is TGTGCCTGGAGTTTCGGACAGGGGGCGCAGCCCCAGCATTTT.

Only one count was recorded for this clone. This sequence joins TRBV7-9 and TRBJ2-7; tentatively, D is TRBD1 (6 bases). Germline assignment: CDR1 SEHNR and CDR2 FQNEAQ (reference sequence). The CDR3 loop spans 15 amino acids. V lost 5 bases and J lost 6, with 20 bases in between. CDR3 in DNA: TGTGCCAGCAGCGTAAGAACAGGGACGCGGGTCGAGCAGTACTTC. This gives the protein CASSVRTGTRVEQYF.

This rearrangement joins TRBV7-9 to TRBJ1-2; D call uncertain. Trimming removed 2 bases from V and 9 bases from J, with 19 bases in between. Germline values: CDR1 SEHNR, CDR2 FQNEAQ (reference sequence). This CDR3 has 15 amino acids. The CDR3 protein is CASSLSRGNSGRYTF. Written as DNA, the CDR3 is TGTGCCAGCAGCTTAAGTCGGGGAAATTCTGGTCGCTACACCTTC.

This chain links TRBV20-1 with TRBJ1-2, with D possibly matching TRBD1 (5 bases). This CDR3 is built from 12 residues. CDR1 is DFQATT and CDR2 is SNEGSKA in the germline V gene (reference sequence). The V end was cut by 3 bases, the J end by 4 bases, with 9 bases between. The CDR3 DNA sequence: TGCAGTGCTAGTGGGGCAGTCTATGGCTACACCTTC. Translation gives CSASGAVYGYTF.